These 24 T cell receptor beta chains originate from one sample sequenced in a study of blood T cells in healthy people across ages. A sample-barcoded 5' primer and a J-beta primer mix were used in a second PCR of about 7 to 12 cycles. TCRdb ran MiXCR on the 5' RACE reads and lists one entry per CDR3 protein. The table has about 1.1 million distinct CDR3 sequences, 30% to 40% seen once. Sequencing was carried out using blood. Source of these receptors: a man younger than 35 in good health.

The rearrangement joins TRBV25-1 to TRBJ2-3, with D maybe TRBD1 (6 bases). The CDR3 totals 17 residues. V gave up 1 base and J gave up 4 bases, with 18 bases separating them. Germline V gene lookup returns CDR1 MGHDK and CDR2 SYGVNS. CDR3 in DNA: TGTGCCAGCAGTGAATCGCGAGGGGGACACTCCCCAGATACGCAGTATTTT. It yields the protein CASSESRGGHSPDTQYF. The full variable domain, in which reference TRBV25-1 and TRBJ2-3 provide the parts outside the CDR3, is EADIYQTPRYLVIGTGKKITLECSQTMGHDKMYWYQQDPGMELHLIHYSYGVNSTEKGDLSSESTVSRIRTEHFPLTLESARPSHTSQYLCASSESRGGHSPDTQYFGPGTRLTVL.

This clonotype showed up many times. The rearrangement joins TRBV10-3 to TRBJ1-2; no clear D gene. Trimming cost V 11 bases and J 3 bases, with 16 bases left between them. Germline CDR1 and CDR2: ENHRY and SYGVKD. The CDR3 runs 13 residues. CDR3 region: CAARGVDYYGYTF. CDR3 nucleotide sequence: TGTGCCGCCAGAGGTGTTGATTACTATGGCTACACCTTC.

The V call is TRBV14, the J call TRBJ2-2; no clear D. Per the germline V gene, CDR1 is SGHDN and CDR2 is FVKESK. The CDR3 consists of 13 residues. Trimming took off 6 bases at V and 6 bases at J, with 11 bases between the two ends. The DNA of the CDR3 is TGTGCCAGCAGTGCTGGTCCGCCCGGGGAGCTGTTTTTT. It specifies CASSAGPPGELFF.

This clonotype was recorded only once. The chain links TRBV10-3 to TRBJ1-1; 9 nucleotides match TRBD1. Losses at the gene ends were 4 bases for V and 1 base for J; bases not matched to a gene: 10. Germline CDR1 and CDR2: ENHRY and SYGVKD. CDR3 size: 17 residues. CDR3 region: CAISAPVGQGRNTEAFF. The DNA of the CDR3 is TGTGCCATCAGTGCACCAGTAGGACAGGGGAGGAACACTGAAGCTTTCTTT.

J is TRBJ2-7 and V is TRBV6-2 or TRBV6-3; D remains unclear. The CDR3 totals 14 residues. Germline-derived CDR1 and CDR2 are MNHEY and SVGEGT. V was shortened by 6 bases and J by 0 bases, with 12 bases between the two germline ends. CDR3 sequence (DNA): TGTGCCAGCAGCTCCCGGGCGTTCTCCTACGAGCAGTACTTC. This gives the protein CASSSRAFSYEQYF.

The genes are TRBV24-1 and TRBJ1-2; the match to TRBD1 covers 10 bases. V trimming: 2 bases; J trimming: 4 bases; junction bases outside the gene matches: 12. The CDR3 has 18 residues. Germline V gene sequence: CDR1 KGHDR, CDR2 SFDVKD. The CDR3 coding sequence is TGTGCCACCAGTGATTACGTCCCGGGACAGGGGAGGGTCTATGGCTACACCTTC. This sequence encodes CATSDYVPGQGRVYGYTF.

This clonotype was observed at least ten times. CDR3 sequence reads: CASSLGGASDTQYF. Written as DNA, the CDR3 is TGCGCCAGCAGCCTCGGGGGGGCCTCAGATACGCAGTATTTT. The chain employs TRBV4-3 and TRBJ2-3; 8 bases agree with TRBD2. V was clipped by 4 bases and J by 4 bases; unmatched bases: 4. This CDR3 is built from 14 residues. Germline-derived CDR1 and CDR2 are LGHNA and YSLEER.

CDR3 DNA: TGCGCCAGCAGCCAAGAGGCATGGGAAAAACTGTTTTTT. Translated: CASSQEAWEKLFF. This rearrangement joins TRBV4-1 to TRBJ1-4; no firm D call. V dropped 0 bases and J dropped 8 bases, with 7 bases sitting between them. There are 13 residues in the CDR3. The germline CDR1 and CDR2 sequences are MGHRA and YSYEKL.

V is TRBV7-2 and J is TRBJ1-2; D not certain. Germline CDR1 reads SGHTA; CDR2 reads FQGNSA. V was cut by 4 bases and J by 2 bases, with 17 bases left in between. CDR3 length: 16 amino acids. The DNA for the CDR3 is TGTGCCAGCAGCTCTTCGATGAACGCCGTCAACTATGGCTACACCTTC. Translating it yields CASSSSMNAVNYGYTF.

This chain joins TRBV5-1 and TRBJ2-2; 14 nucleotides align to TRBD2. Losses at the gene ends were 0 bases for V and 2 bases for J; bases not matched to a gene: 3. The CDR3 loop spans 18 amino acids. Germline V gives CDR1 SGHRS, CDR2 YFSETQ. The CDR3 protein is CASSLGTSGGINTGELFF. CDR3 nucleotides: TGCGCCAGCAGCTTGGGGACTAGCGGGGGGATCAACACCGGGGAGCTGTTTTTT.

This clonotype came up a few times. The chain recombines TRBV7-9 with TRBJ1-2, with D uncertain. CDR3 length: 15 amino acids. The ends were cut back, 5 bases at V and 5 bases at J, with 18 bases in the middle. Germline-derived CDR1 and CDR2 are SEHNR and FQNEAQ (reference sequence). CDR3: CASSPGPNAQYGYTF. CDR3 sequence (DNA): TGTGCCAGCAGCCCCGGGCCCAACGCACAATATGGCTACACCTTC.

This chain connects TRBV14 to TRBJ2-1, with D hard to call. The ends were cut back, 1 base at V and 5 bases at J, with 15 bases in the middle. Per germline, CDR1 SGHDN and CDR2 FVKESK. This CDR3 comprises 16 residues. CDR3 in amino acids: CASSQGWAMGNNEQFF. CDR3 sequence (DNA): TGTGCCAGCAGCCAAGGATGGGCTATGGGGAACAATGAGCAGTTCTTC. The complete variable domain, with remaining parts taken from reference TRBV14 and TRBJ2-1, reads EAGVTQFPSHSVIEKGQTVTLRCDPISGHDNLYWYRRVMGKEIKFLLHFVKESKQDESGMPNNRFLAERTGGTYSTLKVQPAELEDSGVYFCASSQGWAMGNNEQFFGPGTRLTVL.

This sequence joins TRBV12-3 or TRBV12-4 and TRBJ2-1; D may be TRBD2 (6 bases). There are 15 residues in the CDR3. Trimming stripped 8 bases from V and 12 bases from J, with 26 bases between. The DNA of the CDR3 is TGTGCCAGCGGTTCCAGGGACTCGCTAATTATACGGCAGTTCTTC. Its protein is CASGSRDSLIIRQFF.

The chain carries TRBV6-6 and TRBJ2-3; no reliable D call. Germline CDR1 and CDR2: MNHNY and SVGAGI (reference sequence). Deletions cut 7 bases from V and 5 bases from J, with 7 bases between. There are 11 residues in the CDR3. The CDR3 DNA is TGTGCCAGCACCCACAAAGATACGCAGTATTTT. Translating it yields CASTHKDTQYF.

In this sample, this clonotype turned up a few times. The V call is TRBV10-3, the J call TRBJ2-3, with TRBD2 matching 10 bases. Trimming at V came to 6 bases and at J to 1 base, leaving 7 bases not matched to a gene. This CDR3 is 16 amino acids long. The germline gives CDR1 ENHRY, CDR2 SYGVKD. The DNA for the CDR3 is TGTGCCATCAGCTCCACTAGCGGGGCCCGCACAGATACGCAGTATTTT. As protein: CAISSTSGARTDTQYF.

The chain links TRBV25-1 to TRBJ1-1; D call uncertain. In germline, CDR1 is MGHDK, CDR2 SYGVNS. This CDR3 has 12 residues. V gave up 9 bases and J gave up 4 bases, with 12 bases separating them. The CDR3 DNA follows: TGTGCCAGATTCGAACGGAGCACTGAAGCTTTCTTT. Translating gives CARFERSTEAFF.

This clonotype showed up just once. In this CDR3 the conserved last residue, phenylalanine or tryptophan, is missing, so a read error is likely. The genes are TRBV6-1 and TRBJ1-4, with 9 bases identical to TRBD1. The germline gives CDR1 MNHNS, CDR2 SASEGT. V lost 6 bases to trimming and J lost 5 bases; unmatched junction nucleotides: 7. The CDR3 covers 15 residues. CDR3 region: CASRSLGQGNEKLFL. The DNA for the CDR3 is TGTGCCAGCAGGTCCCTGGGACAGGGAAATGAAAAACTGTTTTTG.

This clonotype was observed a few times. This chain joins TRBV3-1 and TRBJ1-2; weak D call: TRBD1 (6 bases). The germline gives CDR1 LGHDT, CDR2 YNNKEL (reference sequence). The CDR3 extends over 17 amino acids. V shed 1 base and J shed 1 base, with 16 bases lying between them. The CDR3 bases are TGTGCCAGCAGCCAAGTCGAAGGACAGCTAAATAACTATGGCTACACCTTC. Its translation is CASSQVEGQLNNYGYTF.

The CDR3 sequence: CASSQEESRELAFF. The CDR3 DNA is TGCGCCAGCAGCCAAGAGGAGAGTAGGGAGTTGGCTTTCTTT. The gene calls are TRBV4-1 and TRBJ1-1; unclear D gene. Germline V gene data show CDR1 as MGHRA and CDR2 as YSYEKL. Trimming took 0 bases from V and 11 from J, leaving 16 bases between them. The CDR3 is 14 amino acids.

V and J are TRBV28 and TRBJ1-1; D perhaps matches TRBD1 (5 bases). Between the trimmed V and J ends, which lost 10 bases and 1 base, there was a span of 16 bases. Germline assignment: CDR1 MDHEN and CDR2 SYDVKM. CDR3 length: 14 amino acids. DNA of the CDR3: TGTGCCACCACCCCGGGGGAGACGAACACTGAAGCTTTCTTT. Translating gives CATTPGETNTEAFF. Supplemented by reference TRBV28 and TRBJ1-1, the full variable domain reads DVKVTQSSRYLVKRTGEKVFLECVQDMDHENMFWYRQDPGLGLRLIYFSYDVKMKEKGDIPEGYSVSREKKERFSLILESASTNQTSMYLCATTPGETNTEAFFGQGTRLTVV.

The rearrangement joins TRBV3-1 to TRBJ2-2, with unresolved D. The CDR3 has 14 amino acids. The V end was cut by 3 bases, the J end by 3 bases, with 8 bases between. The germline CDR1 and CDR2 sequences are LGHDT and YNNKEL (reference sequence). In DNA form, the CDR3 reads TGTGCCAGCAGCCAGGCTCTGGACACCGGGGAGCTGTTTTTT. Its translation: CASSQALDTGELFF.

A few counts support this clonotype. V usage is TRBV18 and J usage is TRBJ2-1; D gene ambiguous. V was shortened by 6 bases and J by 2 bases, with 14 bases between the two germline ends. The CDR3 is 15 amino acids. CDR1 and CDR2 from the germline V gene are KGHSH and LQKENI. DNA for the CDR3: TGTGCCAGCTCGGTCCCCAGCGCTCCCTACAATGAGCAGTTCTTC. This codes for CASSVPSAPYNEQFF. The full variable domain, with the rest looked up from reference TRBV18 and TRBJ2-1, is NAGVMQNPRHLVRRRGQEARLRCSPMKGHSHVYWYRQLPEEGLKFMVYLQKENIIDESGMPKERFSAEFPKEGPSILRIQQVVRGDSAAYFCASSVPSAPYNEQFFGPGTRLTVL.

The J gene is TRBJ2-3, the V gene TRBV2; 11 positions match TRBD1. The CDR3 sequence is 16 residues long. V shed 7 bases and J 6 bases; nucleotides not matched to a gene: 12. The germline CDR1 and CDR2 sequences are SNHLY and FYNNEI. CDR3: CASTLGQGGHMDTQYF. The CDR3 DNA reads as TGTGCCAGCACCCTGGGACAGGGGGGACACATGGATACGCAGTATTTT.

This chain joins TRBV20-1 and TRBJ2-5; TRBD1 or TRBD2 may be the D gene (7 bases each). The CDR3 consists of 13 residues. Germline V CDR1 and CDR2: DFQATT, SNEGSKA (reference sequence). The V gene lost 5 bases and the J gene lost 11 bases, with 21 bases spanning the gap. The DNA of the CDR3 is TGCAGTGCTCACAGGTCCAGGGGGGGAGAGCAGTACTTC. It translates to CSAHRSRGGEQYF.